One sample yielded the 23 T cell receptor beta chains listed below, sequenced in a study of blood T cell repertoires in COVID-19. Clones were sequenced by immunoSEQ multiplex PCR, and TCRdb holds only the in-frame ones, with some missing. The data show some 180,000 clones, more than 75% seen once. The sequenced sample consisted of peripheral blood. These receptors came from a man aged 40-49 years with active or convalescent COVID-19.

This chain uses TRBV2 with TRBJ1-1; D is unclear. Looked up from germline, CDR1 is SNHLY and CDR2 is FYNNEI. The V end lost 6 bases, the J end lost 1 base, and 9 bases lay between the germline ends. The CDR3 has 13 residues. The CDR3 DNA reads TGTGCCAGCAGCGCCCGGGGGAACACTGAAGCTTTCTTT. Encoded protein: CASSARGNTEAFF. Together with reference TRBV2 and TRBJ1-1, the CDR3 gives the full variable domain: EPEVTQTPSHQVTQMGQEVILRCVPISNHLYFYWYRQILGQKVEFLVSFYNNEISEKSEIFDDQFSVERPDGSNFTLKIRSTKLEDSAMYFCASSARGNTEAFFGQGTRLTVV.

This sequence joins TRBV7-9 and TRBJ1-1, with 7 bases lining up with TRBD1. J lost 6 bases, V lost 5 bases, and 9 bases had no gene match. Germline CDR1 is SEHNR and CDR2 is FQNEAQ (reference sequence). The CDR3 spans 14 residues. CDR3 sequence (DNA): TGTGCCAGCAGCCTAGGACAGGTTGAATCTGAAGCTTTCTTT. It is translated as CASSLGQVESEAFF. The whole variable domain, remainder taken from reference TRBV7-9 and TRBJ1-1, is DTGVSQNPRHKITKRGQNVTFRCDPISEHNRLYWYRQTLGQGPEFLTYFQNEAQLEKSRLLSDRFSAERPKGSFSTLEIQRTEQGDSAMYLCASSLGQVESEAFFGQGTRLTVV.

The V and J genes are TRBV5-1 and TRBJ2-6; TRBD2 aligns across 10 bases. Per the germline V gene, CDR1 is SGHRS and CDR2 is YFSETQ. V lost 3 bases and J lost 4; bases outside the gene matches: 7. There are 17 residues in the CDR3. The CDR3 bases are TGCGCCAGCAGCTCTCCAGCGGGGGGGCCCGGGGCCAACGTCCTGACTTTC. It encodes CASSSPAGGPGANVLTF.

This chain links TRBV27 with TRBJ2-6; 7 bases line up with TRBD1. After removal of 2 bases from V and 0 bases from J, the junction contained 7 bases not matched to a gene. The CDR3 is 18 residues long. Per the germline V gene, CDR1 is MNHEY and CDR2 is SMNVEV (reference sequence). Here the CDR3 DNA reads TGTGCCAGCAGTTTAGGGGCAGGGGGTAACTCTGGGGCCAACGTCCTGACTTTC. It yields the protein CASSLGAGGNSGANVLTF.

This rearrangement joins TRBV28 to TRBJ1-1, with D maybe TRBD1 (5 bases). The CDR3 totals 16 residues. Per the germline V gene, CDR1 is MDHEN and CDR2 is SYDVKM. The V gene lost 3 bases and the J gene lost 5 bases, with 19 bases spanning the gap. The CDR3 sequence is CASSFSGGGGGTEAFF. The CDR3 DNA reads as TGTGCCAGCAGTTTTAGCGGGGGAGGTGGCGGAACTGAAGCTTTCTTT.

The V call is TRBV12-3 or TRBV12-4, the J call TRBJ1-2, with D unclear. The V end lost 6 bases, the J end lost 8 bases, and 16 bases lay between the germline ends. The CDR3 runs to 13 residues. CDR3 loop: CASRQSIGEGYTF. The CDR3 coding sequence is TGTGCCAGCAGACAATCCATCGGGGAAGGCTACACCTTC.

The chain recombines TRBV4-2 with TRBJ2-1; 7 bases match TRBD2. Germline trimming cut 0 bases from V and 0 bases from J; bases unmatched to any gene: 5. The CDR3 is made up of 17 amino acids. Germline V gene sequence: CDR1 LGHNA, CDR2 YNFKEQ. The CDR3 DNA reads TGTGCCAGCAGCCAAGATTTAGGGACTAACTCCTACAATGAGCAGTTCTTC. It translates to CASSQDLGTNSYNEQFF.

The chain couples TRBV7-9 to TRBJ1-2; D remains unclear. The CDR3 sequence is 16 residues long. V was clipped by 1 base and J by 4 bases, with 16 bases between them. Germline V gene data show CDR1 as SEHNR and CDR2 as FQNEAQ (reference sequence). The CDR3 spells CASSLGTGAPGYGYTF. In DNA form, the CDR3 reads TGTGCCAGCAGCTTAGGGACGGGAGCCCCGGGCTATGGCTACACCTTC.

The V call is TRBV3-1 (or the pseudogene TRBV3-2), the J call TRBJ2-1; 7 nucleotides align to TRBD2. The CDR3 length is 15 residues. Germline V lookup: CDR1 LGHDT, CDR2 YNNKEL (reference sequence). Unmatched junction bases numbered 12, after V lost 4 bases and J lost 9 bases. The CDR3 coding sequence is TGTGCCAGCAGCCGGCGGACTAGTCTTTTCGGTGAGCAGTTCTTC. Translation: CASSRRTSLFGEQFF.

This rearrangement joins TRBV7-2 to TRBJ1-5; weak D call: TRBD1 (6 bases). This CDR3 comprises 15 residues. CDR1 and CDR2 from the germline V gene are SGHTA and FQGNSA. With 2 bases removed from V and 5 bases from J, the gap between germline ends came to 13 bases. CDR3 nucleotide sequence: TGTGCCAGCAGCTTATGGGGGGGCTCAGATCAGCCCCAGCATTTT. It is translated as CASSLWGGSDQPQHF.

This clone was recorded a few times. The chain carries TRBV6-2 or TRBV6-3 and TRBJ2-2; D not certain. This CDR3 has 12 amino acids. V gave up 5 bases and J gave up 7 bases, with 8 bases separating them. Germline V gene sequence: CDR1 MNHEY, CDR2 SVGEGT. This chain's CDR3 is CASSSDHGELFF. CDR3 sequence (DNA): TGTGCCAGCAGTAGCGATCACGGGGAGCTGTTTTTT.

V usage is TRBV6-5 and J usage is TRBJ2-7, with D possibly being TRBD1 (6 bases). The CDR3 extends over 15 amino acids. The germline V gene has CDR1 MNHEY and CDR2 SVGAGI. V lost 6 bases to trimming and J lost 2 bases, with 17 bases between them. For the CDR3, the DNA is TGTGCCAGCAGCCCCTACCAACAGGGTCCCTACGAGCAGTACTTC. It translates to CASSPYQQGPYEQYF.

The chain couples TRBV30 to TRBJ2-1; TRBD2 matches 7 bases. Germline CDR1 and CDR2: GTSNPN and SVGIG (reference sequence). The V segment lost 0 bases and the J segment 7 bases; nucleotides outside the gene matches: 6. The CDR3 has 14 amino acids. CDR3 region: CAWSVGRETNEQFF. The CDR3 DNA reads TGTGCCTGGAGTGTAGGGCGGGAGACGAATGAGCAGTTCTTC.

The chain carries TRBV6-1 and TRBJ1-4; no clear D. Germline assignment: CDR1 MNHNS and CDR2 SASEGT. The ends were cut back, 2 bases at V and 3 bases at J, with 10 bases in the middle. The CDR3 has 15 amino acids. The CDR3 nucleotides read TGTGCCAGCAGTGAAACCAGGTTACCTAATGAAAAACTGTTTTTT. It specifies CASSETRLPNEKLFF.

The genes are TRBV7-2 and TRBJ2-1; tentatively, D is TRBD2 (5 bases). From germline, CDR1 is SGHTA and CDR2 FQGNSA. This CDR3 is built from 15 residues. The V and J ends lost 2 bases and 0 bases respectively, with 8 bases between them. CDR3 amino acids: CASSLMLASYNEQFF. CDR3 in DNA: TGTGCCAGCAGCTTAATGCTAGCCTCCTACAATGAGCAGTTCTTC.

This chain connects TRBV6-2 or TRBV6-3 to TRBJ2-7; a possible D gene is TRBD2 (5 bases). Germline V gene sequence: CDR1 MNHEY, CDR2 SVGEGT. The V and J ends lost 2 bases and 5 bases respectively, with 10 bases between them. This CDR3 comprises 13 residues. CDR3 nucleotides: TGTGCCAGCAGTTACCTTGGGGAGCACGAGCAGTACTTC. Its translation is CASSYLGEHEQYF.

V gene TRBV6-2 or TRBV6-3 combines with J gene TRBJ1-5; 7 bases are a match to TRBD1. Germline trimming cut 1 base from V and 7 bases from J; bases unmatched to any gene: 7. CDR3 size: 15 residues. The germline V gene has CDR1 MNHEY and CDR2 SVGEGT. Here the CDR3 DNA reads TGTGCCAGCAGTTACTGGCAGGGGGTCGACCAGCCCCAGCATTTT. Encoded protein: CASSYWQGVDQPQHF.

This chain uses TRBV4-2 with TRBJ2-3; no reliable D call. The CDR3 has 15 residues. V gave up 0 bases and J gave up 4 bases, with 11 bases separating them. Germline V lookup: CDR1 LGHNA, CDR2 YNFKEQ. The CDR3 sequence: CASSQEHKKSDTQYF. CDR3 nucleotide sequence: TGTGCCAGCAGCCAAGAACACAAGAAGTCAGATACGCAGTATTTT.

The gene calls are TRBV21-1 and TRBJ2-5; TRBD2 is the table's D call and was not checked against the DNA. TRBV21-1 is termed a pseudogene. This CDR3 has 18 residues. The CDR3 DNA reads TGTGCCAGCAGCCTAGAGGTGCGGCGGGCGCGGAGGGAAGAGACCCAGTACTTC. Residues: CASSLEVRRARREETQYF.

The chain employs TRBV5-1 and TRBJ1-1; 8 bases align to TRBD1. CDR1 and CDR2 (germline): SGHRS, YFSETQ. The CDR3 totals 14 residues. The V gene end was trimmed by 6 bases and the J gene end by 1 base; junction bases not matched to a gene: 5. In nucleotides, the CDR3 is TGCGCCAGCAACCGGGGACAGGAGAACACTGAAGCTTTCTTT. Protein sequence: CASNRGQENTEAFF.

The chain is built from TRBV7-2 and TRBJ1-1, with 7 positions matching TRBD1. Germline values: CDR1 SGHTA, CDR2 FQGNSA. After removal of 8 bases from V and 4 bases from J, the junction contained 7 bases not matched to a gene. The CDR3 is 13 amino acids. CDR3 sequence: CASGYQGGTEAFF. DNA for the CDR3: TGTGCCAGCGGATACCAGGGGGGCACTGAAGCTTTCTTT.

V gene TRBV2 combines with J gene TRBJ2-5, with 11 bases identical to TRBD2. Germline CDR1 reads SNHLY; CDR2 reads FYNNEI. The CDR3 spans 18 residues. V was pared by 4 bases and J by 5 bases, with 15 bases of the junction left unmatched. The CDR3 DNA sequence: TGTGCCAGCAGTGCAAATCAGGGCGGACTAGCGGGCGGGGAGACCCAGTACTTC. As protein: CASSANQGGLAGGETQYF.

The gene calls are TRBV19 and TRBJ1-2; weak D call: TRBD1 (6 bases). With 5 bases removed from V and 3 bases from J, the gap between germline ends came to 16 bases. The CDR3 is 15 amino acids. Germline CDR1 and CDR2: LNHDA and SQIVND (reference sequence). The CDR3 loop reads CASSSSTQGYYGYTF. The CDR3, as DNA: TGTGCCAGTAGTTCCTCGACACAGGGATACTATGGCTACACCTTC.